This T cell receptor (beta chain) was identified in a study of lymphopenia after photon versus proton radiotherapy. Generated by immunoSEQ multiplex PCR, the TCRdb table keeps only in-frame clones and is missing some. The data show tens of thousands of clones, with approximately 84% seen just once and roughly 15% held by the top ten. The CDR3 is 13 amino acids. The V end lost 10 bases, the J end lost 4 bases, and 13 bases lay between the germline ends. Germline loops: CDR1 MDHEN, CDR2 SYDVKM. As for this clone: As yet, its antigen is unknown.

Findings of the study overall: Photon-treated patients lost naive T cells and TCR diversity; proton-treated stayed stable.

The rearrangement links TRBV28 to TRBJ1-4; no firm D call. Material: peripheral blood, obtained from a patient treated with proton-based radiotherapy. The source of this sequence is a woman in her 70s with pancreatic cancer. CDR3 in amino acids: CATLSQNNEKLFF. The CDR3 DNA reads TGTGCCACCCTGAGCCAGAATAATGAAAAACTGTTTTTT.